This TCR beta chain was documented in a study of blood T cell repertoires in COVID-19. Overall study: T cells, B-cell-depleted T cells, or PBMCs provided the cDNA or gDNA that served as material.

The V and J ends lost 1 base and 9 bases respectively, with 21 bases between them. The CDR3 loop spans 15 amino acids. Germline V gene lookup returns CDR1 SQVTM and CDR2 ANQGSEA. Only in-frame clones appear in the TCRdb table, and some are missing; sequencing was by immunoSEQ multiplex PCR. Among tens of thousands of clones, around 85% were seen once, and the ten largest hold approximately 4.4%. The sequencing input was peripheral blood. The genes are TRBV29-1 and TRBJ1-1; D is ambiguous. The sequence came from a man aged 45 to 65 with active COVID-19. CDR3 region: CSVEGFGQMGRKAFF. The CDR3 bases are TGCAGCGTTGAAGGGTTTGGGCAGATGGGGAGGAAAGCTTTCTTT. The whole variable domain, remainder taken from reference TRBV29-1 and TRBJ1-1, is SAVISQKPSRDICQRGTSLTIQCQVDSQVTMMFWYRQQPGQSLTLIATANQGSEATYESGFVIDKFPISRPNLTFSTLTVSNMSPEDSSIYLCSVEGFGQMGRKAFFGQGTRLTVV.